Following are 8 T cell receptor beta chains from one sample sequenced in a study of blood T cell repertoires in COVID-19. Some clones are missing from TCRdb's copy, which holds only in-frame ones; the method was immunoSEQ multiplex PCR. The sample consists of about 140,000 clones, 75% to 85% of them appearing once. The sequenced sample consisted of peripheral blood. The receptors stem from a man in his fifties with acute or convalescent COVID-19.

Only a few counts were recorded for this clone. The rearrangement links TRBV27 to TRBJ1-2, with 7 bases matching TRBD1. The CDR3 length is 16 residues. With V trimmed by 5 bases and J by 5 bases, 14 bases remained unmatched. Germline lookup yields CDR1 MNHEY and CDR2 SMNVEV (reference sequence). The CDR3: CASSPRPQGGIYGYTF. The CDR3 DNA follows: TGTGCCAGCAGTCCCAGACCCCAGGGGGGAATTTATGGCTACACCTTC.

This clone has only a few counts. The J gene is TRBJ2-5, the V gene TRBV11-2; 7 bases agree with TRBD1. Unmatched junction bases numbered 11, after V lost 3 bases and J lost 7 bases. The CDR3 loop spans 15 amino acids. Per the germline V gene, CDR1 is SGHAT and CDR2 is FQNNGV. CDR3 coding DNA: TGTGCCAGCAGCTTCGGGACAGATTACCGTGGGACCCAGTACTTC. This gives the protein CASSFGTDYRGTQYF.

This clone was counted between two and nine times. The rearrangement uses TRBV11-2 and TRBJ2-7; weak D call: TRBD2 (6 bases). Germline V CDR1 and CDR2: SGHAT, FQNNGV. With 1 base removed from V and 5 bases from J, the gap between germline ends came to 15 bases. The CDR3 has 15 residues. The CDR3 sequence: CASSLAFGTSHEQYF. In nucleotides, the CDR3 is TGTGCCAGCAGCTTAGCGTTCGGGACTTCCCACGAGCAGTACTTC.

The rearrangement links TRBV12-3 or TRBV12-4 to TRBJ1-2; D is undetermined. The CDR3 spans 13 residues. Trimming took off 0 bases at V and 2 bases at J, with 4 bases between the two ends. This chain's CDR3 is CASSLAQNYGYTF. The CDR3, as DNA: TGTGCCAGCAGTTTAGCACAGAACTATGGCTACACCTTC.

The chain combines TRBV4-1 with TRBJ1-2, with unresolved D. CDR1 and CDR2 (germline): MGHRA, YSYEKL. V lost 5 bases and J 4 bases, leaving 17 bases between the germline ends. The CDR3 is made up of 15 amino acids. The CDR3: CASSSRHEGSYGYTF. The CDR3 coding sequence is TGCGCCAGCAGCTCCAGACATGAGGGAAGCTATGGCTACACCTTC.

This clone has only a few counts. The rearrangement joins TRBV30 to TRBJ1-2, with 9 bases fitting TRBD1. The germline V gene has CDR1 GTSNPN and CDR2 SVGIG (reference sequence). The CDR3 length is 16 residues. The ends lost 7 bases at V and 7 bases at J; junction bases unmatched: 19. CDR3 sequence (DNA): TGTGCCTTTTCGAATCCGGGACAGGGACTCATCGGTGGCTACACCTTC. Protein sequence: CAFSNPGQGLIGGYTF.

This sequence joins TRBV19 and TRBJ2-5; D is perhaps TRBD2 (6 bases). Germline-derived CDR1 and CDR2 are LNHDA and SQIVND (reference sequence). There are 15 residues in the CDR3. Between the trimmed V and J ends, which lost 3 bases and 1 base, there was a span of 12 bases. The DNA of the CDR3 is TGTGCCAGTAGTATGGAGGGGCCCCCCCAAGAGACCCAGTACTTC. This codes for CASSMEGPPQETQYF.

This clone was observed a few times. The chain combines TRBV2 with TRBJ1-1; D call uncertain. CDR1 SNHLY and CDR2 FYNNEI come from the germline V gene. CDR3 length equals 12 residues. Trimming cost V 5 bases and J 6 bases, with 10 bases left between them. The CDR3 sequence is CASSSLRAEAFF. The CDR3 nucleotides read TGTGCCAGCAGTTCCTTGAGGGCTGAAGCTTTCTTT.